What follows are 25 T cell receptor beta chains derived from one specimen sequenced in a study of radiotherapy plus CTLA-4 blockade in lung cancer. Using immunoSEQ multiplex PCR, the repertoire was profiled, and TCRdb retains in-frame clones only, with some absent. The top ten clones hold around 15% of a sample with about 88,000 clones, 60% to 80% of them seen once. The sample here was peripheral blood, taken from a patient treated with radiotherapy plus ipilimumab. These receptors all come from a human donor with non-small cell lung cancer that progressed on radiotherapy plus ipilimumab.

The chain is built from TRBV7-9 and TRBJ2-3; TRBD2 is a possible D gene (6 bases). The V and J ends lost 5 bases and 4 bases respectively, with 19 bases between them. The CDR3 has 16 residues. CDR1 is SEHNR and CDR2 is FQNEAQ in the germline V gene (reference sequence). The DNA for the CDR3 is TGTGCCAGCAGCCCGGTCGGGACGGAGGGCTCAGATACGCAGTATTTT. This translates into CASSPVGTEGSDTQYF.

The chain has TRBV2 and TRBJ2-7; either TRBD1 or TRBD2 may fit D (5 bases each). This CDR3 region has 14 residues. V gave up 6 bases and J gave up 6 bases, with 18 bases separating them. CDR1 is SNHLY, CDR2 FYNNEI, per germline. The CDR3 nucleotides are TGTGCCAGCAGCCCGAATGGGAGAGGGACCGAGCAGTACTTC. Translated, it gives CASSPNGRGTEQYF.

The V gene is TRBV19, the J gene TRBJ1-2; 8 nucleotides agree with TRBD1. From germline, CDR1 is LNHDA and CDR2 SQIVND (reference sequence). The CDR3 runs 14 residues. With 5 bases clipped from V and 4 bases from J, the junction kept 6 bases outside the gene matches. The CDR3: CASSVLGTGYGYTF. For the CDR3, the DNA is TGTGCCAGTAGTGTGCTTGGGACAGGCTATGGCTACACCTTC.

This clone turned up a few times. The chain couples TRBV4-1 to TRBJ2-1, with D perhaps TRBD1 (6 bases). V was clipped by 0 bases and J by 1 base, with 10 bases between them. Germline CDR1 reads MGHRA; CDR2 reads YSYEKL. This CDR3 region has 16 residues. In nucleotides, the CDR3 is TGCGCCAGCAGCCAAGAAACAGGGCAGTCCTACAATGAGCAGTTCTTC. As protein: CASSQETGQSYNEQFF.

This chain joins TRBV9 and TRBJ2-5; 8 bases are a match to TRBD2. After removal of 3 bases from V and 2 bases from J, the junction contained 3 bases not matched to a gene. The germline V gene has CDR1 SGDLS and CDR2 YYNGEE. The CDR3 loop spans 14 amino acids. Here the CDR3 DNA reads TGTGCCAGCAGCGCCGGGGGGGGGCAAGAGACCCAGTACTTC. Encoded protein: CASSAGGGQETQYF.

CDR3 DNA sequence: TGTGCCAGCAGTGAAGGCGGGGTCTTCCAAGAGACCCAGTACTTC. Protein: CASSEGGVFQETQYF. V usage is TRBV2 and J usage is TRBJ2-5; maybe TRBD2 (6 bases). In germline, CDR1 is SNHLY, CDR2 FYNNEI. This CDR3 is 15 amino acids long. Trimming took 1 base from V and 1 from J, leaving 10 bases between them.

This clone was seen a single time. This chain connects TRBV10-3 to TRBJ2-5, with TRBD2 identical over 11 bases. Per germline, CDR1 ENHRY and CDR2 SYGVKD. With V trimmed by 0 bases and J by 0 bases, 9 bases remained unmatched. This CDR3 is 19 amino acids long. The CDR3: CAISESGASGGHYQETQYF. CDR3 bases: TGTGCCATCAGTGAGTCGGGGGCTAGCGGGGGGCATTACCAAGAGACCCAGTACTTC.

In DNA, the CDR3 is TGTGCCAGCAGCTTAGTGGTTTCACCCCTCCACTTT. This gives the protein CASSLVVSPLHF. V is TRBV7-8 and J is TRBJ1-6; D unclear. The CDR3 length is 12 residues. Germline CDR1 and CDR2: SGHVS and FQNEAQ. V lost 1 base to trimming and J lost 9 bases, with 4 bases between them.

This CDR3 is CASSLGSPYGYTF. For the CDR3, the DNA is TGTGCCAGCAGCTTAGGCAGCCCCTATGGCTACACCTTC. The rearrangement joins TRBV11-2 to TRBJ1-2; D is unclear. Trimming stripped 1 base from V and 4 bases from J, with 7 bases between. The CDR3 is 13 residues long. CDR1 is SGHAT, CDR2 FQNNGV, per germline. The full variable domain, its missing parts supplied by reference TRBV11-2 and TRBJ1-2, is EAGVAQSPRYKIIEKRQSVAFWCNPISGHATLYWYQQILGQGPKLLIQFQNNGVVDDSQLPKDRFSAERLKGVDSTLKIQPAKLEDSAVYLCASSLGSPYGYTFGSGTRLTVV.

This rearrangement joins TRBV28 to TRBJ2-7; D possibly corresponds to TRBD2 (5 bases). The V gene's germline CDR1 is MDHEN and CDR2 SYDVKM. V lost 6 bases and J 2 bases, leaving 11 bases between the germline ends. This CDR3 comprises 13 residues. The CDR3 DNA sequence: TGTGCCAGCAGAGGGTGGGGAGCCTACGAGCAGTACTTC. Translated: CASRGWGAYEQYF.

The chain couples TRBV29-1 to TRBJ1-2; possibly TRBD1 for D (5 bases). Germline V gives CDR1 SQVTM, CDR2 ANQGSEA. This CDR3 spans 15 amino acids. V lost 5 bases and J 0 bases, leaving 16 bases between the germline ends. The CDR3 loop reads CSVSRQSLANYGYTF. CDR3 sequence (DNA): TGCAGCGTTTCCCGACAGTCACTAGCTAACTATGGCTACACCTTC.

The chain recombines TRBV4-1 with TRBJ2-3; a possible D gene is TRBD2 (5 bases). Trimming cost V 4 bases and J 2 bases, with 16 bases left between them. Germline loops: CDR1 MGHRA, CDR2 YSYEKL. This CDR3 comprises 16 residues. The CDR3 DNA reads TGCGCCAGCAGCCGAACACTAACTAGGCCCACAGATACGCAGTATTTT. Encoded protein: CASSRTLTRPTDTQYF.

The CDR3 protein is CASSLEGLASYEQYF. The DNA of the CDR3 is TGTGCCAGCAGCCTCGAGGGACTGGCCTCCTACGAGCAGTACTTC. J is TRBJ2-7 and V is TRBV6-5; a weak D match, TRBD2 (6 bases). The CDR3 covers 15 residues. Germline V CDR1 and CDR2: MNHEY, SVGAGI. V lost 6 bases to trimming and J lost 0 bases, with 15 bases between them.

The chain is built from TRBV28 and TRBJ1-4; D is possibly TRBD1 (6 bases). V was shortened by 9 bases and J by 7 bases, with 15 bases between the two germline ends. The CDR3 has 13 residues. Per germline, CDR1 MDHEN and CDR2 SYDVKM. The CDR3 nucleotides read TGTGCCAGTACGACAGGCGTCGTTGAAAAACTGTTTTTT. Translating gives CASTTGVVEKLFF.

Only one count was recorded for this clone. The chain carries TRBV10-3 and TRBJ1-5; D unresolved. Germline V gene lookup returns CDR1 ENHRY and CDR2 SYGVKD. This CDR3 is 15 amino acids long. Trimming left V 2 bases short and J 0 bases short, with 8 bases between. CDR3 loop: CAISETVYSNQPQHF. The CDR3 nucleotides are TGTGCCATCAGTGAGACAGTTTATAGCAATCAGCCCCAGCATTTT.

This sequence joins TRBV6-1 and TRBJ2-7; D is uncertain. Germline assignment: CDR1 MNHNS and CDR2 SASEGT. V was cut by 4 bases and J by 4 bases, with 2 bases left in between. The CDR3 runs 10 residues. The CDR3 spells CASSGYEQYF. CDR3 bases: TGTGCCAGCAGTGGTTACGAGCAGTACTTC.

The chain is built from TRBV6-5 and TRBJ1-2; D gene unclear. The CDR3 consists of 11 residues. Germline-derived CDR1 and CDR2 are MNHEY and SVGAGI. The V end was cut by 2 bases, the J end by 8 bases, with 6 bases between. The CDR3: CASSYAGGYTF. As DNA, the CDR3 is TGTGCCAGCAGTTACGCGGGGGGCTACACCTTC.

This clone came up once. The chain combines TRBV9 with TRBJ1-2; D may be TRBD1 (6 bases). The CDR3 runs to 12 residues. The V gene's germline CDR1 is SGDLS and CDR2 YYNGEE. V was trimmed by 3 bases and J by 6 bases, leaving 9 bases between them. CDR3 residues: CASSGTGHGYTF. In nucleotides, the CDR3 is TGTGCCAGCAGCGGCACAGGGCATGGCTACACCTTC. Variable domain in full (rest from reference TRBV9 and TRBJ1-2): DSGVTQTPKHLITATGQRVTLRCSPRSGDLSVYWYQQSLDQGLQFLIQYYNGEERAKGNILERFSAQQFPDLHSELNLSSLELGDSALYFCASSGTGHGYTFGSGTRLTVV.

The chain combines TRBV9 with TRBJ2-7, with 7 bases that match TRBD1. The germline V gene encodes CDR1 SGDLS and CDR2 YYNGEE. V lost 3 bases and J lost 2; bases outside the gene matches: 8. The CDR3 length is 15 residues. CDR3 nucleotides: TGTGCCAGCAGCGCCGGGGACAGTACAACCTACGAGCAGTACTTC. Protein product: CASSAGDSTTYEQYF.

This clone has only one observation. The CDR3 reads CAISEVRDTEAFF. DNA of the CDR3: TGTGCCATCAGTGAGGTCAGGGACACTGAAGCTTTCTTT. V usage is TRBV10-3 and J usage is TRBJ1-1, with D possibly being TRBD1 (5 bases). Germline V gene data show CDR1 as ENHRY and CDR2 as SYGVKD. V was clipped by 2 bases and J by 3 bases, with 7 bases between them. CDR3 length: 13 amino acids.

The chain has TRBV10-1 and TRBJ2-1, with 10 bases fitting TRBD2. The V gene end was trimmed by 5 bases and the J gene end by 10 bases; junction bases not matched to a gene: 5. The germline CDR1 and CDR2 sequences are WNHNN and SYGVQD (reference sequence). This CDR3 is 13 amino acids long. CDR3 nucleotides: TGCGCCAGCAGTCCCGGGACTAGCGTAGAGCAGTTCTTC. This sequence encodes CASSPGTSVEQFF.

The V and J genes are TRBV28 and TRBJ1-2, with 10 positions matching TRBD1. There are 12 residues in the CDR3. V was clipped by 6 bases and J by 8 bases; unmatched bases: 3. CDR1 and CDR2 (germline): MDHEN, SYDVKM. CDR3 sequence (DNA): TGTGCCAGCAGCTGGACAGGGGGGGGCTACACCTTC. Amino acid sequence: CASSWTGGGYTF.

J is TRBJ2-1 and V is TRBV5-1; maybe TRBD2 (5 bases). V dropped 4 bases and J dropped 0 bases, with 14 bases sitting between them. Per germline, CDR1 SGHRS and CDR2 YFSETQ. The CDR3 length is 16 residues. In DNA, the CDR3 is TGCGCCAGCAGCGACGGAGCGGTTAGCTCCTACAATGAGCAGTTCTTC. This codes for CASSDGAVSSYNEQFF.

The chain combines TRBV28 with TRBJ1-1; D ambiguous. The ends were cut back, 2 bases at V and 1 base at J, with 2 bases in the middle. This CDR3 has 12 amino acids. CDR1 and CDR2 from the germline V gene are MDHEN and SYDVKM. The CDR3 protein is CASSLPNTEAFF. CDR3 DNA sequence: TGTGCCAGCAGTTTACCGAACACTGAAGCTTTCTTT. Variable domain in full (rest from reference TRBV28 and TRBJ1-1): DVKVTQSSRYLVKRTGEKVFLECVQDMDHENMFWYRQDPGLGLRLIYFSYDVKMKEKGDIPEGYSVSREKKERFSLILESASTNQTSMYLCASSLPNTEAFFGQGTRLTVV.

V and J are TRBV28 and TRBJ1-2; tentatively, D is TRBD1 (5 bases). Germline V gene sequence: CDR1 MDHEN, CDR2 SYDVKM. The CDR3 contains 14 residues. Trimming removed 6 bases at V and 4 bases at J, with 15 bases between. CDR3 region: CASSTLDSLYGYTF. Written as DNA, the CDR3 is TGTGCCAGCAGCACTCTAGACAGCCTCTATGGCTACACCTTC.